This TCR beta chain was sequenced for a study of blood T cell repertoires in COVID-19. Across the whole study: Some COVID-19 samples were acute and others convalescent; all came from the United States, Italy and Spain. PBMCs, B-cell-depleted T cells, or T cells provided the cDNA or gDNA that made up the material.

In the original analysis: The assay estimated nucleated cells by amplifying reference gene primers. Sequencing used immunoSEQ multiplex PCR; TCRdb keeps in-frame clones, though not all of them. V, J and clone size reflect that table, while D and trimming were determined from the DNA. The sample contains 310,000 or so clones, more than 75% of which appear only once. CDR1 is SGHDT and CDR2 is YYEEEE in the germline V gene. V was shortened by 4 bases and J by 3 bases, with 12 bases between the two germline ends. The CDR3 runs 14 residues. V gene TRBV5-6 combines with J gene TRBJ2-3; tentatively, D is TRBD1 (6 bases). The TCR comes from a woman aged 50 to 60 with acute or convalescent COVID-19. The sequencing input was peripheral blood. The CDR3 here is CASSQGTWTDTQYF. CDR3 DNA: TGTGCCAGCAGCCAGGGGACATGGACAGATACGCAGTATTTT.